These T cell receptor beta chains were read from a single sample in a study of T cells in Graves' hyperthyroidism and ophthalmopathy. TCRdb processed the multiplex PCR reads anew with MiXCR; each CDR3 protein has one entry. The sample has about 210,000 distinct CDR3 sequences, approximately 20% seen once; the top ten hold about 48%. Sequencing was done on a sample of blood. The receptors stem from a man in his forties with Graves' hyperthyroidism. CDR3s include the opening cysteine and the closing phenylalanine or tryptophan. D genes are given only for firm matches. Expanded clones get a size class; other rows say once, few or many, or leave the size out.

length	V	size	J	D	CDR3	DNA
15	TRBV20-1	many	TRBJ2-1	NA	CSELYPDAISNEQFF	TGCAGTGAGTTGTATCCCGACGCAATTTCCAATGAGCAGTTCTTC
14	TRBV29-1	NA	TRBJ2-4	TRBD1	CSVAPDRGGNIQYF	TGCAGCGTTGCCCCGGACAGGGGTGGGAACATTCAGTACTTC
15	TRBV28	few	TRBJ2-5	NA	CASSYYGWAGETQYF	TGTGCCAGCAGCTATTACGGTTGGGCAGGAGAGACCCAGTACTTC
18	TRBV7-2	NA	TRBJ2-3	TRBD2	CASSFIPGLAGNTDTQYF	TGTGCCAGCAGCTTTATACCCGGACTAGCGGGGAACACAGATACGCAGTATTTT
13	TRBV18	many	TRBJ1-1	NA	CASSGTTETEAFF	TGTGCCAGCTCAGGAACAACAGAAACTGAAGCTTTCTTT
13	TRBV3-1	many	TRBJ2-3	NA	CASSQYLSDTQYF	TGTGCCAGCAGCCAATACCTTTCAGATACGCAGTATTTT
17	TRBV7-2	NA	TRBJ2-5	NA	CASSSPGVLATRRTQYF	TGTGCCAGCAGCTCCCCGGGAGTGCTCGCGACAAGAAGGACCCAGTACTTC
15	TRBV6-5	NA	TRBJ2-5	TRBD1	CASSYTGGVRETQYF	TGTGCCAGCAGTTACACAGGGGGCGTGAGAGAGACCCAGTACTTC
15	TRBV20-1	few	TRBJ2-7	TRBD2	CSARAVAGSSYEQYF	TGCAGTGCTAGAGCCGTAGCGGGTAGCTCCTACGAGCAGTACTTC
12	TRBV6-1	few	TRBJ1-5	NA	CASSYPTQPQHF	TGTGCCAGCAGTTACCCCACCCAGCCCCAGCATTTT
15	TRBV7-6	many	TRBJ1-4	NA	CASTPGASLNEKLFF	TGTGCCAGCACCCCCGGGGCAAGTTTGAATGAAAAACTGTTTTTT
15	TRBV5-5	many	TRBJ2-7	TRBD1	CASSLGGTESYEQYF	TGTGCCAGCAGCTTGGGGGGGACAGAATCCTACGAGCAGTACTTC
14	TRBV5-1	few	TRBJ2-5	TRBD1	CASSLTGGSETQYF	TGCGCCAGCAGCTTAACAGGGGGCTCAGAGACCCAGTACTTC
11	TRBV20-1	NA	TRBJ1-1	NA	CSALQAMGAFF	TGCAGTGCTTTACAGGCCATGGGAGCTTTCTTT
14	TRBV18	NA	TRBJ1-5	NA	CASSPYEDDQPQHF	TGTGCCAGCTCACCATACGAGGACGATCAGCCCCAGCATTTT
17	TRBV6-2/TRBV6-3	many	TRBJ1-5	NA	CASKSQLRNQGNQPQHF	TGTGCCAGCAAATCCCAACTAAGGAACCAGGGAAATCAGCCCCAGCATTTT
14	TRBV7-9	few	TRBJ1-4	NA	CASSLGALGGELFF	TGTGCCAGCAGCTTAGGGGCTCTCGGGGGGGAACTGTTTTTT
13	TRBV6-1	many	TRBJ2-5	NA	CASSGRGIGTQYF	TGTGCCAGCAGTGGACGGGGGATCGGGACCCAGTACTTC
17	TRBV7-3	few	TRBJ2-3	TRBD2	CASSRLAGGRETDTQYF	TGTGCCAGCAGCCGACTAGCGGGGGGGCGTGAGACAGATACGCAGTATTTT
13	TRBV7-7	many	TRBJ2-5	TRBD2	CASSLGTSGNQYF	TGTGCTAGCAGCTTAGGGACTAGCGGGAACCAGTACTTC
15	TRBV11-2	NA	TRBJ1-1	TRBD1	CASSLEGQLGNEAFF	TGTGCCAGCAGCTTAGAGGGACAGTTAGGGAATGAAGCTTTCTTT
14	TRBV28	many	TRBJ2-5	NA	CASSLDKQQETQYF	TGTGCCAGCAGTTTGGACAAGCAACAAGAGACCCAGTACTTC
17	TRBV27	few	TRBJ1-1	NA	CASSPRISRQIPHEAFF	TGTGCCAGCAGTCCCCGTATTTCGCGACAAATCCCTCATGAAGCTTTCTTT
14	TRBV11-2	many	TRBJ2-1	NA	CASSLDPLGRAQFF	TGTGCCAGCAGCTTAGATCCCCTGGGAAGGGCGCAGTTCTTC
13	TRBV9	many	TRBJ2-1	NA	CASSVADNNEQFF	TGTGCCAGCAGCGTAGCGGACAACAATGAGCAGTTCTTC
13	TRBV2	many	TRBJ2-7	TRBD2	CAIPSGGGYEQYF	TGTGCCATCCCGAGCGGGGGGGGCTACGAGCAGTACTTC
13	TRBV5-5	NA	TRBJ2-1	NA	CASSEGGTAQQFF	TGTGCCAGCAGCGAGGGGGGGACCGCGCAGCAGTTCTTC
13	TRBV9	many	TRBJ1-2	NA	CASSVGGNYGYTF	TGTGCCAGCAGCGTAGGGGGAAACTATGGCTACACCTTC
15	TRBV28	many	TRBJ1-2	TRBD1	CASMTGTGGRNGYTF	TGTGCCAGCATGACCGGGACAGGGGGCCGGAATGGCTACACCTTC